The T cell receptor beta chain described here comes from a study of OX40 agonist ivuxolimab in advanced cancers. Study-level background: Ivuxolimab, which targeted the costimulatory receptor OX40 (CD134), was an agonistic, fully human IgG2 monoclonal antibody. Intravenous ivuxolimab was administered to patients every 2 weeks at six dose levels: 0.01, 0.1, 0.3, 1.5, 3 and 10 mg/kg. Of the approximately 53 patients in dose escalation, about 19 had hepatocellular carcinoma, roughly 15 had melanoma, 9 had renal cell carcinoma and 9 had head and neck cancer. In the dose-escalation cohort, 82.7% of patients were male, and the mean age was about 55 years, with a range of 23 to 79. Patients were allowed to have had prior anti-PD-1, anti-PD-L1 or anti-CTLA-4 therapy, and approximately 40% of the dose-escalation patients had been treated with checkpoint inhibitors. Partial responses occurred in three dose-escalation patients: two with cutaneous melanoma and one with hepatocellular carcinoma. The purpose of peripheral TCRbeta sequencing was to test whether ivuxolimab changed TCR sequence diversity and led to clonal T-cell expansion. The paper covers the monotherapy dose-escalation part of the phase I ivuxolimab trial, which included N ≈ 50 patients.

To sequence the TCRbeta CDR3 region, genomic DNA was isolated from the sorted cells. The immunoSEQ Assay was used to sequence the TCRbeta CDR3 regions. In its TCRdb copy, this immuneACCESS table keeps in-frame sequences only and misses some clones. Where compared with another copy, unresolved V genes explain less than half of these, and the others have no known cause. In this sample the table shows tens of thousands of clones, roughly nine tenths of which occur a single time. Less than 5% of the sample goes to the ten largest clones. With regard to this clone: Its antigen remains unidentified. No much larger clonotype is one base removed from it; base qualities were not supplied.

The trial excluded patients who had a history of autoimmune disease or were on systemic immunosuppression. Peripheral blood for TCR sequencing was drawn from every dose cohort at baseline, at cycle 4 day 1 and at cycle 7 day 1. The samples were taken from a phase I, first-in-human, multicenter, open-label dose-escalation trial of ivuxolimab. Adults with locally advanced or metastatic melanoma, renal cell carcinoma, hepatocellular carcinoma or head and neck squamous cell carcinoma were enrolled in the trial. Before TCR sequencing, CD4+ T cells and CD8+ T cells from peripheral blood were sorted into separate populations. Results the study describes overall, beyond this receptor: Partial responders in the 0.1-3.0 mg/kg groups had among the lowest normalized peripheral clonal expansion, especially among CD8+ T cells. Low levels of normalized T-cell clonal expansion were also shown by some nonresponding patients. On average, CD8+ T cells showed more expanded clones than CD4+ T cells after ivuxolimab. The antigen specificity of the peripheral T cells that underwent clonal expansion was not determined. At doses from 0.1 to 3.0 mg/kg, clonal expansion was seen in both CD4+ and CD8+ blood T cells between baseline and week 6.

The sample consisted of CD4+ or CD8+ T cells sorted from blood, taken in a trial of the OX40 agonist ivuxolimab. This sequence was found in an adult with an advanced solid tumor such as melanoma, head and neck, liver or kidney cancer.

The CDR3 is CASSSNIAGGTQYF. The DNA sequence is as follows: TGTGCCAGCAGCTCGAATATCGCAGGGGGTACGCAGTATTTT. The sequence links TRBV7-6 to TRBJ2-3; 7 central nucleotides agree with TRBD1. Germline trimming amounts to 4 bases on V and 8 bases on J, with 9 as the count of junction bases outside the gene matches. There are 14 amino acids in the CDR3, from cysteine to phenylalanine inclusive. Only CDR3 DNA remains: 42 bases, in frame from the first base. CDR1 is given as SGHVS and CDR2 as FNYEAQ, both from the germline V gene.